This T cell receptor (beta chain) comes out of a study of CXCR3-negative and CXCR3-positive naive CD8 T cells (dated by TCRdb to between 2018 and 2021). For the wider study: In total, roughly 140 million TRB reads were obtained, which works out to roughly 1.5 +/- 0.3 million reads per library. Diversity and physicochemical repertoire analyses covered about a dozen donors pooled from two independent experiments. Naive subsets from five or six donors and memory cells from 3 donors were included in the TRBV-TRBJ cluster analysis. Beyond this particular receptor, the publication reports: Naive CXCR3-negative and CXCR3-positive cells from the same donor showed similar TRBV-TRBJ usage, whereas memory cells showed distinct patterns. TRB CDR3s from CXCR3-positive naive cells showed higher hydrophobicity (lower Kidera factor 4), lower energy, and higher strength and volume indices than CXCR3-negative naive cells. Because surface CD5, which is linked to self-reactivity in mice, was comparable between the naive subsets, TCR interaction strength was also inferred from TRB CDR3 physicochemical properties. Freshly isolated PBMCs were used for most assays because CXCR3 expression partially decreased after cryopreservation. Both naive subsets had comparably high repertoire diversity, while memory CD8+ T cells had much lower repertoire diversity.

Sequenced using a NextSeq 550. The Human TCR Profiling Kit (MiLaboratory) was used to make UMI-labeled 5' RACE TRB cDNA libraries. The full amount of extracted RNA was used for cDNA synthesis, and the full amount of resulting cDNA was used for PCR amplification. Libraries were prepared in parallel using an identical number of PCR cycles. The original methods were these. With a minimum of two reads required per UMI, MIGEC and MiXCR pulled out about 49,000 +/- 11,000 unique UMI-labeled TRB cDNA molecules from each library. An average of approximately 40,000 +/- 10,000 functional in-frame TRB CDR3 nucleotide clonotypes without stop codons was found per library. After downsampling to 5000 UMI-labeled TRB molecules per sample, diversity metrics, including normalized Shannon-Wiener and Chao1, were computed in VDJtools. Clonotype-size-weighted physicochemical properties of the central five CDR3 residues (interaction energy, strength, volume and Kidera factor 4) were computed in VDJtools. Reprocessed by TCRdb, the reads give a single entry per CDR3 protein sequence, without DNA. These V and J calls originate from TCRdb's pipeline instead of the authors' own analysis. This sample's records show under 90,000 distinct CDR3 sequences. Of the sample, approximately 0.67% falls within the top ten clones.

Concerning this clonotype: This receptor's antigen is unknown.

Spanning cysteine to phenylalanine, the CDR3 consists of 15 amino acids. The record lacks a DNA sequence. For each CD8+ T cell subset, flow sorting was done in triplicate, and 300,000 to 350,000 cells per subset went directly into RLT lysis buffer. Naive CD8+ T cells were defined stringently as CD45RO-CCR7+CD27+CD95- to exclude memory contaminants. Peripheral blood mononuclear cells were isolated from buffy coats by standard density gradient centrifugation. Naive CXCR3-negative and CXCR3-positive CD8+ T cells were flow-sorted using a FACSAria III. An RNeasy Mini Kit was used to extract total RNA from the sorted cells.

This clonotype was obtained from a human donor in good health. Some clones in this sample may be carry-over from other donors' samples. The sequenced material came from naive CXCR3+ CD8+ T cells from blood. In light of the paper, this sample's cell subset or site label describes: CD45RO-CCR7+CD27+CD95- naive CD8+ T cells expressing CXCR3 (TNR3+). The sequence joins TRBV12-3 or TRBV12-4 to TRBJ2-7; the TRBD1 assignment by TCRdb is unverifiable without DNA. The CDR3 reads CASSLSQGNLREQYF.